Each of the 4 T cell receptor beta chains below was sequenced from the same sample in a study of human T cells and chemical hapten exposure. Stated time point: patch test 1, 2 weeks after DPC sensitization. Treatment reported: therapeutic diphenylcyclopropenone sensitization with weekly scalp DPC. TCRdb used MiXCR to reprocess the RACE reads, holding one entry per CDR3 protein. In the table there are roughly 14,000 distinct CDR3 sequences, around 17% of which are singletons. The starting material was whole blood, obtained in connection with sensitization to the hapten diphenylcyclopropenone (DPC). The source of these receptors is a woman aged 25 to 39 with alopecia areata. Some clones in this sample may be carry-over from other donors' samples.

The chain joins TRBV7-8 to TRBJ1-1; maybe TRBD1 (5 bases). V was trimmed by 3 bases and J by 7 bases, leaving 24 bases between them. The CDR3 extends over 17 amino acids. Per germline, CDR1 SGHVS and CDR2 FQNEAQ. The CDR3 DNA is TGTGCCAGCAGCTTCATCCCCCCAGGGAACCTTCCTTTTGAAGCTTTCTTT. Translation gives CASSFIPPGNLPFEAFF.

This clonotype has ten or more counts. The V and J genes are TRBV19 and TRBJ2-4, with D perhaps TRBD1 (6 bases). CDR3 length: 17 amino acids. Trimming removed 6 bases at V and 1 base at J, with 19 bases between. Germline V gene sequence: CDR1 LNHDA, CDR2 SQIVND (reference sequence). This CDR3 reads CASSIRLDRSAKNIQYF. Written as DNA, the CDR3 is TGTGCCAGTAGCATACGGCTTGACAGGTCGGCCAAAAACATTCAGTACTTC.

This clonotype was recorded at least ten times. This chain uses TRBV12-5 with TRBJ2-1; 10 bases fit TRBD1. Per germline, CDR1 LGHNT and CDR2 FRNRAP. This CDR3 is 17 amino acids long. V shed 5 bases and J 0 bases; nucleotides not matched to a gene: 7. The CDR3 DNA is TGTGCTAGTGGTCCCGGACAGGGGGGGGCCTCCTACAATGAGCAGTTCTTC. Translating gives CASGPGQGGASYNEQFF.

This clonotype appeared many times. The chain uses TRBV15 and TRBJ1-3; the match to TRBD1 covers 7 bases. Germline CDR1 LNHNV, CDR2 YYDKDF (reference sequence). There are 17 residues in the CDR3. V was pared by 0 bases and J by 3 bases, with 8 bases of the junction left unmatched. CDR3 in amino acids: CATSREEGARFGNTIYF. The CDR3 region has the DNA TGTGCCACCAGCAGAGAGGAGGGGGCGAGGTTTGGAAACACCATATATTTT.